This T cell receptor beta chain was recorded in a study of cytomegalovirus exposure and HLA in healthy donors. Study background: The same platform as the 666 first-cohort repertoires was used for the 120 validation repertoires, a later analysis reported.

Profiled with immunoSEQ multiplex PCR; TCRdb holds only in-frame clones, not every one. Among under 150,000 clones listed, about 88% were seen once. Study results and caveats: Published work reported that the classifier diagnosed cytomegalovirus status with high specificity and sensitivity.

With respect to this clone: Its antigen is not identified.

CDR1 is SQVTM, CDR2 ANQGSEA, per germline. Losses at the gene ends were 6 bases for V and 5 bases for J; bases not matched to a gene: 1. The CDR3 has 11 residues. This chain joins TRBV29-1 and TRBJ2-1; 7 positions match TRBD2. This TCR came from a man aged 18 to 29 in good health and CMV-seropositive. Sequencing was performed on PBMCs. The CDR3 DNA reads TGCAGCGTGGGGAGGGACAATGAGCAGTTCTTC. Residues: CSVGRDNEQFF.